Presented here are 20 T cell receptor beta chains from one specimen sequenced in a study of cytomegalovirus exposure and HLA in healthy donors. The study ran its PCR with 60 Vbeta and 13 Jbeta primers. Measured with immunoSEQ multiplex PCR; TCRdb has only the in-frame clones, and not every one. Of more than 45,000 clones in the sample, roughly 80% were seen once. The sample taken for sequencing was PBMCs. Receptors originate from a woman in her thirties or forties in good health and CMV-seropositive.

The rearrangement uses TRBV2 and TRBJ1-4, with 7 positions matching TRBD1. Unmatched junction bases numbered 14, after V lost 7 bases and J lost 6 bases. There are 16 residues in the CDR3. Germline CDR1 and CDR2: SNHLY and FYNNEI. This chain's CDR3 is CASIPRGQANYEKLFF. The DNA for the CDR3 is TGTGCCAGCATCCCGCGAGGACAGGCAAATTATGAAAAACTGTTTTTT.

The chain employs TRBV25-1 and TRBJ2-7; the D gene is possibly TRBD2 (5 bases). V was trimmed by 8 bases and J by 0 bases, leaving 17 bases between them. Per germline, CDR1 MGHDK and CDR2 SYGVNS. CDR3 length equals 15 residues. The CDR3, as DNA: TGTGCCAGCCCTGAGATGCTAGCCGACTCCTACGAGCAGTACTTC. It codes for CASPEMLADSYEQYF.

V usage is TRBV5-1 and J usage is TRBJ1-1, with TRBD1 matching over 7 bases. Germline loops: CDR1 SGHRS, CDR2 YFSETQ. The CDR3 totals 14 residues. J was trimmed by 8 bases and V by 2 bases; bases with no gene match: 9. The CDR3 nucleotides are TGCGCCAGCAGCTTCGACACCACAGGGGCAGAAGCTTTCTTT. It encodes CASSFDTTGAEAFF.

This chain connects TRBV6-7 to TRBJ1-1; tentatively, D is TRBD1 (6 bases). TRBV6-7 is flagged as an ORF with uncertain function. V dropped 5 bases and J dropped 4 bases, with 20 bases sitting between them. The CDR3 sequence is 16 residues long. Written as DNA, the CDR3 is TGTGCCAGCAGTGCCCAGGGGCGTCGGATGAGCACTGAAGCTTTCTTT. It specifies CASSAQGRRMSTEAFF.

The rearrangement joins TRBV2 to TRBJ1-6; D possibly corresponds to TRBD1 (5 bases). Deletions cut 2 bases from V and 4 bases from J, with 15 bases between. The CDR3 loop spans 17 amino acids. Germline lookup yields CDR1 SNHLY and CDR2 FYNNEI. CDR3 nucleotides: TGTGCCAGCAGTGAAAGCCCTAGAAGACAGTATAATTCACCCCTCCACTTT. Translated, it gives CASSESPRRQYNSPLHF. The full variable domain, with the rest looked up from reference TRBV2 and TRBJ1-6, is EPEVTQTPSHQVTQMGQEVILRCVPISNHLYFYWYRQILGQKVEFLVSFYNNEISEKSEIFDDQFSVERPDGSNFTLKIRSTKLEDSAMYFCASSESPRRQYNSPLHFGNGTRLTVT.

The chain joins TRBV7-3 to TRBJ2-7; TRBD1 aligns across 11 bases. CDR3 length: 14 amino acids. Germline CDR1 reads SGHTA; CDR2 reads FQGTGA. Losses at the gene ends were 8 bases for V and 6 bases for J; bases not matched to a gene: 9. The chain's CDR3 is CASGRTGGASEQYF. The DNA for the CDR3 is TGTGCCAGCGGCCGGACAGGGGGCGCGTCCGAGCAGTACTTC.

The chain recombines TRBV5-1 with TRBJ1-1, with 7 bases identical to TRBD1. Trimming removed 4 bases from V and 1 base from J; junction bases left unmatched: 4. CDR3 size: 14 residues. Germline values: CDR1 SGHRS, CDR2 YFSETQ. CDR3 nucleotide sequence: TGCGCCAGCAGCGGGGGACAGCGGAACACTGAAGCTTTCTTT. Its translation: CASSGGQRNTEAFF.

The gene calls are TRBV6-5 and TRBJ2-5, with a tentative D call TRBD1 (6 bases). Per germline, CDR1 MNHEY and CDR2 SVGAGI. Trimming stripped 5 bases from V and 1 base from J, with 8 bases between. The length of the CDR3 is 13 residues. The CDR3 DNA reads TGTGCCAGCAGTCGGGACATCCAAGAGACCCAGTACTTC. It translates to CASSRDIQETQYF.

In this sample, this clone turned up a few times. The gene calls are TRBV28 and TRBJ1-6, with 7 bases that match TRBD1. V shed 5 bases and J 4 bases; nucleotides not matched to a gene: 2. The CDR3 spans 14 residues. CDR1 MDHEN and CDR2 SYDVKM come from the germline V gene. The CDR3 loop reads CASSPGQYNSPLHF. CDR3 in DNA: TGTGCCAGCAGTCCGGGACAGTATAATTCACCCCTCCACTTT.

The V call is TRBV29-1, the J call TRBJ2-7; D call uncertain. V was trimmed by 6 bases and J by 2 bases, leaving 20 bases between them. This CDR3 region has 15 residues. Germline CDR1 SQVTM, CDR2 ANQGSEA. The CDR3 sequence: CSVQRGSISPYEQYF. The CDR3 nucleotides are TGCAGCGTACAAAGAGGCAGTATCAGCCCCTACGAGCAGTACTTC.

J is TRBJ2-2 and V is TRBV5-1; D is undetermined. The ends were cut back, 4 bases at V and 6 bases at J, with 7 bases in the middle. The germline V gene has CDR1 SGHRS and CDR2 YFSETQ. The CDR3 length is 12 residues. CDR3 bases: TGCGCCAGCAGCCTAGGAGCCGGGGAGCTGTTTTTT. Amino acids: CASSLGAGELFF. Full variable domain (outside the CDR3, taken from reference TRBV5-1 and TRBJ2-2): KAGVTQTPRYLIKTRGQQVTLSCSPISGHRSVSWYQQTPGQGLQFLFEYFSETQRNKGNFPGRFSGRQFSNSRSEMNVSTLELGDSALYLCASSLGAGELFFGEGSRLTVL.

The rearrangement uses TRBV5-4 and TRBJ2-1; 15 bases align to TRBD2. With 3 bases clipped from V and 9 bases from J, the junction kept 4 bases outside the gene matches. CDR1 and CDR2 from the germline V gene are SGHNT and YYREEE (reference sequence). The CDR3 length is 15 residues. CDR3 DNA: TGTGCCAGCAGCTGGGGACTAGCGGGGGGATTTGAGCAGTTCTTC. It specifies CASSWGLAGGFEQFF.

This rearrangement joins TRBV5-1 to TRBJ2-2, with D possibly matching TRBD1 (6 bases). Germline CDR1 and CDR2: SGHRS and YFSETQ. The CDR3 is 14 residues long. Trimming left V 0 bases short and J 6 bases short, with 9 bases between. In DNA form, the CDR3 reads TGCGCCAGCAGCTTGGATACAGGGCCCGGGGAGCTGTTTTTT. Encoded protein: CASSLDTGPGELFF.

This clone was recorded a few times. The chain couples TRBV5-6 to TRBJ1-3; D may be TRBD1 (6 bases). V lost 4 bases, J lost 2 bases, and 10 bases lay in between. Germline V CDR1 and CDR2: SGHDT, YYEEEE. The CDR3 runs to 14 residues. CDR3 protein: CASSPTGTGNTIYF. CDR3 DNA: TGTGCCAGCAGCCCGACAGGAACTGGAAACACCATATATTTT.

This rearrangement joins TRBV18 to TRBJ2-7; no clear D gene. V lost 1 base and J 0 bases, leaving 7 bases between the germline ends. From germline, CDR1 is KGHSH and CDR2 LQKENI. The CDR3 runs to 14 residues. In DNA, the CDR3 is TGTGCCAGCTCACCACGGCCTAGCTCCTACGAGCAGTACTTC. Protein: CASSPRPSSYEQYF.

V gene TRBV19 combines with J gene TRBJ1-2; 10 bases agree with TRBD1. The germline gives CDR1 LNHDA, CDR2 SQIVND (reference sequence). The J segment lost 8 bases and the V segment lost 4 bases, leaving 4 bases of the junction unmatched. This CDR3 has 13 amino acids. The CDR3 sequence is CASSTTGGGGYTF. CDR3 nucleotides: TGTGCCAGTAGTACGACAGGGGGCGGAGGCTACACCTTC.

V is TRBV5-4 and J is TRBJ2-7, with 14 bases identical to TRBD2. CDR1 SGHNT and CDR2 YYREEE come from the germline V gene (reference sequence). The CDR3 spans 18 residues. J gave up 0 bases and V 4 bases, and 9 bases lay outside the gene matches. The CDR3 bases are TGTGCCAGCAGCAGTCCGGGACTAGCGGGGGCGGTCTCCTACGAGCAGTACTTC. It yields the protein CASSSPGLAGAVSYEQYF.

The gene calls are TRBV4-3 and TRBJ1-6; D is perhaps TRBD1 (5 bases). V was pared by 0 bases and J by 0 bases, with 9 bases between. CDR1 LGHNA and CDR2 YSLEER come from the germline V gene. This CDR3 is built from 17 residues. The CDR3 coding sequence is TGCGCCAGCAGCCAAGAGGGGGGAAGCTCCTATAATTCACCCCTCCACTTT. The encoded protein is CASSQEGGSSYNSPLHF.

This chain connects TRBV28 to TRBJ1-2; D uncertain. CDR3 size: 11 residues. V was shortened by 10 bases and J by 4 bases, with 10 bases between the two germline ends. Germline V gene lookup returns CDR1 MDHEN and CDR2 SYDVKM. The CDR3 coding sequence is TGTGCCACCCGGGGTGGCTATGGCTACACCTTC. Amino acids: CATRGGYGYTF.

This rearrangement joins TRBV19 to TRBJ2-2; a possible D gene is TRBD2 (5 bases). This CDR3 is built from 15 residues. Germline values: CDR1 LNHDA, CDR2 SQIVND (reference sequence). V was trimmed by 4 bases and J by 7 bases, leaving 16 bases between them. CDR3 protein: CASSTRGLKSGELFF. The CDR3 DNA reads TGTGCCAGTAGTACACGAGGGCTTAAGAGCGGGGAGCTGTTTTTT. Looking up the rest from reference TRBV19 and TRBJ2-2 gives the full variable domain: DGGITQSPKYLFRKEGQNVTLSCEQNLNHDAMYWYRQDPGQGLRLIYYSQIVNDFQKGDIAEGYSVSREKKESFPLTVTSAQKNPTAFYLCASSTRGLKSGELFFGEGSRLTVL.